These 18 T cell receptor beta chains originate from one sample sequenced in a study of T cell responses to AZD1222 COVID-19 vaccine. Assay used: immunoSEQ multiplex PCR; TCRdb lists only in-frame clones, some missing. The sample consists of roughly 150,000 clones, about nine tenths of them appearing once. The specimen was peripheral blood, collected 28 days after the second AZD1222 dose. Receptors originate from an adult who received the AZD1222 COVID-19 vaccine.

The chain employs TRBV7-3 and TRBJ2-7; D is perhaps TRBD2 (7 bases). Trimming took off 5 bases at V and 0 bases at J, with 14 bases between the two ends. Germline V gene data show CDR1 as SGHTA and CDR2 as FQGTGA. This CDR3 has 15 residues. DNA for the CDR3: TGTGCCAGCAGCCACCGGGGAGGGGGCTCCTACGAGCAGTACTTC. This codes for CASSHRGGGSYEQYF.

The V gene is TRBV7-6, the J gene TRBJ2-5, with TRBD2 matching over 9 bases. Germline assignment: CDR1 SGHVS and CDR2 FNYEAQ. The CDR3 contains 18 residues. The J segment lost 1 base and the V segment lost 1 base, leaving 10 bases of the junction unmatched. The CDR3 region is CASSLGLSGTSRQETQYF. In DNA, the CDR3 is TGTGCCAGCAGCTTAGGCCTTTCCGGGACTAGCCGCCAAGAGACCCAGTACTTC.

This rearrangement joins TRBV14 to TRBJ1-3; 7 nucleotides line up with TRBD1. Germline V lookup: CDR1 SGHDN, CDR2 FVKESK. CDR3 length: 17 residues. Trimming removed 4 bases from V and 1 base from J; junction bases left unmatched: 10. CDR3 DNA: TGTGCCAGCAGCCTCACCGGGACAGCTCTTTCTGGAAACACCATATATTTT. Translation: CASSLTGTALSGNTIYF.

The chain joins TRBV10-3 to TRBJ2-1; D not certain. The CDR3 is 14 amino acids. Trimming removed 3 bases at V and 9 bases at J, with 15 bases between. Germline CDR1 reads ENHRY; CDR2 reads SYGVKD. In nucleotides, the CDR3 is TGTGCCATCAGTGATAGTGAGGATCTTAGTGAGCAGTTCTTC. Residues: CAISDSEDLSEQFF.

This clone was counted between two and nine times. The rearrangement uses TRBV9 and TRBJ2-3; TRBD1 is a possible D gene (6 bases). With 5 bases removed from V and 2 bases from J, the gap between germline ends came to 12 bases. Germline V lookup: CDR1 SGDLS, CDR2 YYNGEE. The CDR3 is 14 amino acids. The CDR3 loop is CASRKGQNTDTQYF. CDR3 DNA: TGTGCCAGCAGAAAGGGACAAAACACAGATACGCAGTATTTT.

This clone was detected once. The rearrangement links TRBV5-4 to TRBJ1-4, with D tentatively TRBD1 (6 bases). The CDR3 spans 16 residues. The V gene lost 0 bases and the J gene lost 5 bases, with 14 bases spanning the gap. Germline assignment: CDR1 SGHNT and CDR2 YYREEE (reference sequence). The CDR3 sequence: CASSLGGGPSNEKLFF. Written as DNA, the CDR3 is TGTGCCAGCAGCTTGGGAGGGGGTCCCTCCAATGAAAAACTGTTTTTT.

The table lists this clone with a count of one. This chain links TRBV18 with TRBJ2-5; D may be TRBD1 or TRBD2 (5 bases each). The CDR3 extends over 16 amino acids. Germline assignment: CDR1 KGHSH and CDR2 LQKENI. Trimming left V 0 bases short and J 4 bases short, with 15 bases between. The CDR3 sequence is CASSPPVIGALETQYF. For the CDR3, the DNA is TGTGCCAGCTCACCACCCGTAATCGGGGCGTTAGAGACCCAGTACTTC.

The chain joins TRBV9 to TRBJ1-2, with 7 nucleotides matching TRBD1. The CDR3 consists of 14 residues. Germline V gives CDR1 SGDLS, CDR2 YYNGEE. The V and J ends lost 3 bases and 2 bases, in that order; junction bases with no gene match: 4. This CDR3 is CASSDRGGNYGYTF. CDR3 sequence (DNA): TGTGCCAGCAGCGACAGGGGCGGAAACTATGGCTACACCTTC.

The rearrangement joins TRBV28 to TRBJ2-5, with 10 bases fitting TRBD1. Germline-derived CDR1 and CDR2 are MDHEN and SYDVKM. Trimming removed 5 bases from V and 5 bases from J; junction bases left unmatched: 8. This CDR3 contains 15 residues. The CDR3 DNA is TGTGCCAGCAGTGTGACAGGGGGCGGTCGGGAGACCCAGTACTTC. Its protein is CASSVTGGGRETQYF.

CDR3 residues: CAISGLSTGPYNEQFF. The CDR3 coding sequence is TGTGCCATCAGTGGCCTTTCGACAGGGCCCTACAATGAGCAGTTCTTC. The gene calls are TRBV10-3 and TRBJ2-1; 7 nucleotides match TRBD1. Per the germline V gene, CDR1 is ENHRY and CDR2 is SYGVKD. The length of the CDR3 is 16 residues. J gave up 2 bases and V 4 bases, and 8 bases lay outside the gene matches.

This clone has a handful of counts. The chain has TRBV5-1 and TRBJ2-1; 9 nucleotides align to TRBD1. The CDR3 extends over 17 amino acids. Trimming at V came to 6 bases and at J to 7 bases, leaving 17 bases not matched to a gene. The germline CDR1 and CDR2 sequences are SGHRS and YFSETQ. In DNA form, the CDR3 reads TGCGCCAGCAATCGTGACCATTCTACGGGACAGGGAAATGAGCAGTTCTTC. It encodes CASNRDHSTGQGNEQFF.

CDR3 amino acids: CASRPRVPYEQYF. In DNA, the CDR3 is TGTGCCAGCAGGCCTAGGGTTCCCTACGAGCAGTACTTC. The rearrangement uses TRBV5-8 and TRBJ2-7; no definite D call. V was shortened by 5 bases and J by 2 bases, with 11 bases between the two germline ends. This CDR3 has 13 residues. Germline CDR1 and CDR2: SGHTS and YDEGEE.

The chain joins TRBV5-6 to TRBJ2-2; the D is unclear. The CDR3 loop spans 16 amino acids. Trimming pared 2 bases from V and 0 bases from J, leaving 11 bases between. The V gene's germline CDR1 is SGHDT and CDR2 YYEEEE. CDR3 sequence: CASSLGLSANTGELFF. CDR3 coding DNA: TGTGCCAGCAGCTTAGGCCTCTCTGCGAACACCGGGGAGCTGTTTTTT.

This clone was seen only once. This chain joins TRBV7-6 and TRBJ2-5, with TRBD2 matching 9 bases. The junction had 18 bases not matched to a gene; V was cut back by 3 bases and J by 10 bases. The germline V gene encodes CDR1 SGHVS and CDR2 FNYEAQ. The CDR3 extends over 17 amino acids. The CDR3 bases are TGTGCCAGCAGCTTTCTTTCATCCCTAGCGGGAACAGGGGACCAGTACTTC. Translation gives CASSFLSSLAGTGDQYF. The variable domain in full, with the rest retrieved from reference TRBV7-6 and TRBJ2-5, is GAGVSQSPRYKVTKRGQDVALRCDPISGHVSLYWYRQALGQGPEFLTYFNYEAQQDKSGLPNDRFSAERPEGSISTLTIQRTEQRDSAMYRCASSFLSSLAGTGDQYFGPGTRLLVL.

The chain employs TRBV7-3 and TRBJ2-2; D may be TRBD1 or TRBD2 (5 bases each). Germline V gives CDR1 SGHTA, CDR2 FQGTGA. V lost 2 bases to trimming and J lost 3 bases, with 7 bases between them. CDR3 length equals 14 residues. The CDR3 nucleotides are TGTGCCAGCAGCTTACAGGGACACACCGGGGAGCTGTTTTTT. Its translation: CASSLQGHTGELFF. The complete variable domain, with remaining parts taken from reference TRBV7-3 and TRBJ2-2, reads GAGVSQTPSNKVTEKGKYVELRCDPISGHTALYWYRQSLGQGPEFLIYFQGTGAADDSGLPNDRFFAVRPEGSVSTLKIQRTERGDSAVYLCASSLQGHTGELFFGEGSRLTVL.

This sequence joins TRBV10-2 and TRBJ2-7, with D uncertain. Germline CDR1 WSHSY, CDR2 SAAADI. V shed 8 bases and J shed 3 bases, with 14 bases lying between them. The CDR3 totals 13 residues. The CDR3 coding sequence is TGCGCCAGCGGGTGGACGGTCAACTACGAGCAGTACTTC. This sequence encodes CASGWTVNYEQYF.

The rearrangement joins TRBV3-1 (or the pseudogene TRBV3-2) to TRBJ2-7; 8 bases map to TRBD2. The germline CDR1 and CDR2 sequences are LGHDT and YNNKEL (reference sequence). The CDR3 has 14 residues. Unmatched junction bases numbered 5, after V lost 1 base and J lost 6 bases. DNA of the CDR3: TGTGCCAGCAGCCAAGGGACTAGCTTCTCCGAGCAGTACTTC. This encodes CASSQGTSFSEQYF.

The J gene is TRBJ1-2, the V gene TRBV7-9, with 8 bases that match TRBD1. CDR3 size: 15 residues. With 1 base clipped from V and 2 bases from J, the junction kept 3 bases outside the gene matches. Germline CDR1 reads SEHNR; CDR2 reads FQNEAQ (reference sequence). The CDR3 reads CASSLVGQGNYGYTF. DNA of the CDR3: TGTGCCAGCAGCTTAGTTGGACAGGGCAACTATGGCTACACCTTC.